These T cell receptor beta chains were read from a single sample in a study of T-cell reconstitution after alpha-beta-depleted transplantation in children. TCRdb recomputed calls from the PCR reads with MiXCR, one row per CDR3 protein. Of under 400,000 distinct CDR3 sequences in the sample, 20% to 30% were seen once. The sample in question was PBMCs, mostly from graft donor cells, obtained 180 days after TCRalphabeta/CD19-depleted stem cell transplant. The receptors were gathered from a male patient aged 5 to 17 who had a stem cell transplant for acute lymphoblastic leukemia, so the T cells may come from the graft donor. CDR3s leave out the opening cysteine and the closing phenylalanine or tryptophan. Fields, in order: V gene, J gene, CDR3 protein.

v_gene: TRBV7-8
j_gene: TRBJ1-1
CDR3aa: ASSLRTPEAEAF

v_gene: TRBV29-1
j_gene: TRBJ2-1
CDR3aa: SVSEQF

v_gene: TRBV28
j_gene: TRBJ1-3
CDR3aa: ASSRLHSGNTIY

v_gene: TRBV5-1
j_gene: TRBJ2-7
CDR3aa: ASSLAVTYEQY

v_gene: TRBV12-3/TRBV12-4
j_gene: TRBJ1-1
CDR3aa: ASSFVRVGTEAF

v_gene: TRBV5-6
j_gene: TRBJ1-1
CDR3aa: ASSFGTGTLEAF

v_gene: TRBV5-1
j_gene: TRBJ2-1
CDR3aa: ASSSVPGLADPSNEQF

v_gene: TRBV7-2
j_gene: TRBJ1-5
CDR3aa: ASSLADGRNQPQH

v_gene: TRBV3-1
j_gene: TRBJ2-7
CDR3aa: ASSRDRGLAEPYEQY

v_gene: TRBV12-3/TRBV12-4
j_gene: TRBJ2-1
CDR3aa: ASGRTGVEQF

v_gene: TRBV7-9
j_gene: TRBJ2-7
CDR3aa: ASSLDEREDSYEQY

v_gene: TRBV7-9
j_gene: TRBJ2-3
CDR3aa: ASSPGLAGARTDTQY

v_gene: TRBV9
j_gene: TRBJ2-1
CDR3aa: ASSSGTSGRAYNEQF

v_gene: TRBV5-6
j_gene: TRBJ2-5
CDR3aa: ASSLGGPRGETQY